This T cell receptor beta chain derives from a study of cytomegalovirus exposure and HLA in healthy donors. The study's findings and limits: CMV serostatus was the only recorded immune exposure for donors. Reportedly, fewer N-insertions than the approximately 600-donor mean appeared in an Asian-associated ancestry cluster in a later analysis. Earlier analysis looked at TCR beta V segments, and most were productive about 87% or about 30% of the time.

Primers: 60 Vbeta forward and 13 Jbeta reverse. Produced via immunoSEQ multiplex PCR; TCRdb's table is partial and in-frame only. The repertoire holds around 100,000 clones, around 77% seen once, with 15% to 20% in the top ten. Although they were nominally healthy when sampled, donors likely had unrecorded immune exposures. Points on this clone: Its antigen is undetermined. The germline gene is not matched at one end of the junction; a read error may be the cause.

The clonotype originates from a woman aged 55-70 years in good health and CMV-seropositive. The sequencing input was PBMCs.

CDR3 DNA: TGTTCCAGCAGTCTTTCGTCCGGGGAGCTGTTTTTT. Translation: CSSSLSSGELFF. V usage is TRBV7-9 and J usage is TRBJ2-2; D ambiguous. The V gene's germline CDR1 is SEHNR and CDR2 FQNEAQ (reference sequence). This CDR3 is 12 amino acids long.